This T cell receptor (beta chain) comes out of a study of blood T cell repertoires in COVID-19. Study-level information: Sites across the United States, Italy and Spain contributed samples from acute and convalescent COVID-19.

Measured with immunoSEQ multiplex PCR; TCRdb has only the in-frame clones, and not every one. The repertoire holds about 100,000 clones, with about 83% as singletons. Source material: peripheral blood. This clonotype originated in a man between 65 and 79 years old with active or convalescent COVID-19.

In DNA, the CDR3 is TGTGCCAGCAGTTTCCGGCGACAGGGCAGAGATACGCAGTATTTT. It yields the protein CASSFRRQGRDTQYF. This chain connects TRBV28 to TRBJ2-3; 7 bases map to TRBD1. Germline V gene sequence: CDR1 MDHEN, CDR2 SYDVKM. The CDR3 contains 15 residues. Trimming removed 3 bases from V and 5 bases from J; junction bases left unmatched: 8. Filled out from reference TRBV28 and TRBJ2-3, the complete variable domain reads DVKVTQSSRYLVKRTGEKVFLECVQDMDHENMFWYRQDPGLGLRLIYFSYDVKMKEKGDIPEGYSVSREKKERFSLILESASTNQTSMYLCASSFRRQGRDTQYFGPGTRLTVL.